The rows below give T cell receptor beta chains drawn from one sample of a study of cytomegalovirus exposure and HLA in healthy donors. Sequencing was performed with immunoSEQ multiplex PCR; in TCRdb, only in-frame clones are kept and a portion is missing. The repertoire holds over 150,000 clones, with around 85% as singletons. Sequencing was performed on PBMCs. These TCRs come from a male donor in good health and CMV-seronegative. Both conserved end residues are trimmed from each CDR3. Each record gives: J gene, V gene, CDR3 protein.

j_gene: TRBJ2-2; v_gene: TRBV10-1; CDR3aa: ASYNRATQTGPLSPGELF
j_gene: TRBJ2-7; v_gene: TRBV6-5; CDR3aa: ASSYNRGNEQY
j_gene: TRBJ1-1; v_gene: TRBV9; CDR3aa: ASSAGEGMNTEAF
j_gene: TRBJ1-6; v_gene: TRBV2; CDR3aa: ASSRDRGLHDNSPLH
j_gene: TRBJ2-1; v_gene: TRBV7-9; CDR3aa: ASSSGGQNNEQF
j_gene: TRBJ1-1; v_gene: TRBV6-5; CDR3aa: ASSRTVNTEAF
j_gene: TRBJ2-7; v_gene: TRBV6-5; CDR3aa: ASNKQGNSYEQY
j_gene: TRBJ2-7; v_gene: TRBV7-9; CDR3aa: ASSLDRAYNEQY
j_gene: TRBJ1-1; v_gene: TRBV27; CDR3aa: ASSSGGGTEAF
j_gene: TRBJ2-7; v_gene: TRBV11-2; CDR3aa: ASSWTGSYEQY
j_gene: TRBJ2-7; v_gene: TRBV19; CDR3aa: ASSVRVGYEQY
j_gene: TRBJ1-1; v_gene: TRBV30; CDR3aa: AWSGAGGAEAF
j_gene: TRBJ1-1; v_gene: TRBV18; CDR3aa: ASSPGIGGGLTEAF
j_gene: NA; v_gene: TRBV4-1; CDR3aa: ASSQKGQGNQPQY
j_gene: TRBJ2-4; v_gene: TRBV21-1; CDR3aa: ASSKKGINGDIQY
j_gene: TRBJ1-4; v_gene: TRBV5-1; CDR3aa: ASSLAGLSNEKLF
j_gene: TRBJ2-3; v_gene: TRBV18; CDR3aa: ASSPPTATDTQY